Listed here are 12 T cell receptor beta chains from one sample, sequenced in a study of beta chain features in type 1 diabetes (dated by TCRdb to 2016 to 2018). The method behind the library was the immunoSEQ multiplex PCR assay. The entire amount of isolated RNA was reverse transcribed using the High Capacity cDNA Reverse Transcription Kit, so the sequenced TCRB transcripts were expressed ones. As stored in TCRdb, this immuneACCESS dataset retains in-frame rearrangements with V and J assigned. A fraction of the clones does not appear; measured against another copy, unresolved V genes explain less than half of the discrepancy, and the remainder lacks a known reason. This sample has around 180,000 clones in its table, and 10% to 15% of those were observed once. 0.62% of the sample is in the top ten clones. Sequencing was done on a sample of central memory CD4+ T cells from blood. These receptor sequences come from a woman aged 18 to 35 in good health.

The chain uses TRBV5-1 and TRBJ2-3; possible D gene TRBD2, 7 bases. This CDR3 region has 14 residues. Deletions cut 5 bases from V and 2 bases from J, with 12 bases between. Germline CDR1 reads SGHRS; CDR2 reads YFSETQ. CDR3 in amino acids: CASRGGAFTDTQYF. The CDR3 coding sequence is TGCGCCAGCAGGGGGGGGGCGTTCACAGATACGCAGTATTTT.

V usage is TRBV18 and J usage is TRBJ2-1; TRBD1 agrees at 7 bases. This CDR3 comprises 16 residues. J gave up 0 bases and V 4 bases, and 6 bases lay outside the gene matches. Germline V lookup: CDR1 KGHSH, CDR2 LQKENI. DNA of the CDR3: TGTGCCAGCTCACTTCGACAGGGCAGCTCCTACAATGAGCAGTTCTTC. Residues: CASSLRQGSSYNEQFF.

This rearrangement joins TRBV9 to TRBJ2-5; 8 bases are a match to TRBD2. Germline CDR1 reads SGDLS; CDR2 reads YYNGEE. With V trimmed by 3 bases and J by 2 bases, 6 bases remained unmatched. This CDR3 contains 15 residues. The chain's CDR3 is CASSERGRYQETQYF. CDR3 in DNA: TGTGCCAGCAGCGAGCGGGGGCGATATCAAGAGACCCAGTACTTC.

This clone occurred a few times. The chain uses TRBV28 and TRBJ1-2, with 9 positions matching TRBD1. Germline V gene sequence: CDR1 MDHEN, CDR2 SYDVKM. The CDR3 length is 14 residues. Unmatched junction bases numbered 8, after V lost 4 bases and J lost 8 bases. In nucleotides, the CDR3 is TGTGCCAGCAGTTCCGGGACAGGGATAGACGGCTACACCTTC. It encodes CASSSGTGIDGYTF.

This clone showed up just a few times. The V call is TRBV27, the J call TRBJ2-1, with 14 bases fitting TRBD2. Germline V gene data show CDR1 as MNHEY and CDR2 as SMNVEV (reference sequence). This CDR3 spans 18 amino acids. Trimming took 6 bases from V and 5 from J; bases not matched to a gene: 12. CDR3 DNA: TGTGCCAGCAGCTCCATAATGGGACTAGCGGGAGTAAACAATGAGCAGTTCTTC. It translates to CASSSIMGLAGVNNEQFF.

The V gene is TRBV4-1, the J gene TRBJ2-2; possibly TRBD1 for D (5 bases). The CDR3 covers 18 residues. Trimming took off 0 bases at V and 5 bases at J, with 19 bases between the two ends. Germline CDR1 is MGHRA and CDR2 is YSYEKL. The CDR3: CASSQEDKSSGLTGELFF. As DNA, the CDR3 is TGCGCCAGCAGCCAAGAGGACAAAAGTTCAGGGTTGACCGGGGAGCTGTTTTTT.

V usage is TRBV6-6 and J usage is TRBJ2-7; D possibly corresponds to TRBD2 (7 bases). This CDR3 spans 13 amino acids. V was trimmed by 10 bases and J by 4 bases, leaving 17 bases between them. CDR1 MNHNY and CDR2 SVGAGI come from the germline V gene (reference sequence). The CDR3 DNA reads TGTGCCACCAAAAGGGGGGAGGGATACGAGCAGTACTTC. Its translation: CATKRGEGYEQYF.

This clone appeared a few times. The chain combines TRBV30 with TRBJ2-1; 8 nucleotides agree with TRBD1. The CDR3 covers 12 residues. From germline, CDR1 is GTSNPN and CDR2 SVGIG (reference sequence). V was pared by 8 bases and J by 3 bases, with 3 bases of the junction left unmatched. As DNA, the CDR3 is TGTGCCCTCGGACAGGGCTACAATGAGCAGTTCTTC. Translation: CALGQGYNEQFF.

This chain joins TRBV4-2 and TRBJ2-3, with 10 bases matching TRBD2. Germline-derived CDR1 and CDR2 are LGHNA and YNFKEQ. The V segment lost 7 bases and the J segment 0 bases; nucleotides outside the gene matches: 10. The CDR3 is 17 residues long. For the CDR3, the DNA is TGTGCCAGCACGGGGCCCGAGACTAGCGGGAGCACAGATACGCAGTATTTT. Translating gives CASTGPETSGSTDTQYF.

The rearrangement uses TRBV9 and TRBJ2-1, with TRBD1 matching 8 bases. Looked up from germline, CDR1 is SGDLS and CDR2 is YYNGEE. Unmatched junction bases numbered 8, after V lost 5 bases and J lost 4 bases. CDR3 length: 15 residues. The CDR3 loop is CASSDGQGIYNEQFF. The CDR3 bases are TGTGCCAGCAGTGACGGACAGGGCATTTACAATGAGCAGTTCTTC.

This clone was counted only a few times. The chain is built from TRBV5-1 and TRBJ2-7; 7 bases are a match to TRBD1. The germline V gene has CDR1 SGHRS and CDR2 YFSETQ. The V and J ends lost 1 base and 3 bases, in that order; junction bases with no gene match: 4. The CDR3 consists of 14 residues. As DNA, the CDR3 is TGCGCCAGCAGCTTGTCTCAGGGGGACTACGAGCAGTACTTC. Amino acids: CASSLSQGDYEQYF.

The rearrangement uses TRBV27 and TRBJ2-5, with 8 bases lining up with TRBD1. Germline V gene lookup returns CDR1 MNHEY and CDR2 SMNVEV (reference sequence). This CDR3 has 15 residues. After removal of 3 bases from V and 5 bases from J, the junction contained 8 bases not matched to a gene. The CDR3 coding sequence is TGTGCCAGCAGTTTTCGGCAGGGGGCGGGCGAGACCCAGTACTTC. Its translation: CASSFRQGAGETQYF.